The 9 T cell receptor beta chains in this list originate from one sample, sequenced in a study of cytomegalovirus exposure and HLA in healthy donors (dated 2017 in TCRdb). Libraries were made using the immunoSEQ multiplex PCR assay. For the multiplex PCR, a mixture combining 60 forward primers for TCR Vbeta segments and 13 reverse primers for TCR Jbeta segments was used. TCRdb re-hosts the immuneACCESS table, in-frame sequences only. Its copies lack some clones; in the studies checked, an unresolved V gene accounts for under half of them, and the cause for the rest is not known. The sample table records tens of thousands of clones; around 79% of these occur just once. The ten largest clonotypes hold around a fifth of the sample. The sequencing sample was made of PBMCs. The source of these receptors is a woman aged 35 to 49 in good health and CMV-seropositive.

The rearrangement links TRBV6-1 to TRBJ2-6, with D unclear. Trimming took 4 bases from V and 3 from J, leaving 13 bases between them. The CDR3 totals 16 residues. CDR1 is MNHNS, CDR2 SASEGT, per germline. The CDR3 loop reads CASSGRIRSGANVLTF. As DNA, the CDR3 is TGTGCCAGCAGTGGCAGGATTAGAAGTGGGGCCAACGTCCTGACTTTC.

This clone has only a few counts. The chain uses TRBV5-1 and TRBJ2-3; 8 bases line up with TRBD2. Germline V lookup: CDR1 SGHRS, CDR2 YFSETQ. V was pared by 0 bases and J by 5 bases, with 5 bases of the junction left unmatched. There are 15 residues in the CDR3. CDR3 in DNA: TGCGCCAGCAGCTTGGAAGCGGGAGCTGGAGATACGCAGTATTTT. Protein: CASSLEAGAGDTQYF.

The chain links TRBV5-4 to TRBJ1-5; D perhaps matches TRBD1 (6 bases). This CDR3 has 15 amino acids. The germline CDR1 and CDR2 sequences are SGHNT and YYREEE (reference sequence). V was shortened by 0 bases and J by 7 bases, with 14 bases between the two germline ends. CDR3: CASSLDVGGGQPQHF. In DNA, the CDR3 is TGTGCCAGCAGCTTGGACGTAGGGGGGGGACAGCCCCAGCATTTT.

J is TRBJ2-3 and V is TRBV12-5; TRBD2 agrees at 14 bases. The CDR3 covers 15 residues. V was clipped by 1 base and J by 11 bases; unmatched bases: 5. CDR1 and CDR2 (germline): LGHNT, FRNRAP. CDR3 protein: CASGLGTGTSGGQYF. In nucleotides, the CDR3 is TGTGCTAGTGGTTTGGGCACCGGGACTAGCGGGGGGCAGTATTTT.

This clone appeared a single time. The V gene is TRBV21-1, the J gene TRBJ2-3; the table gives TRBD2 as D, unverified against the DNA. TRBV21-1 is a pseudogene. The CDR3 spans 18 residues. As DNA, the CDR3 is TGTGCCAGCAGCACCGGACTAGCGGGTCGCCCCCAGGCAGATACGCAGTATTTT. As protein: CASSTGLAGRPQADTQYF.

The chain employs TRBV27 and TRBJ2-5; TRBD2 matches 14 bases. Germline values: CDR1 MNHEY, CDR2 SMNVEV (reference sequence). This CDR3 comprises 16 residues. The V gene end was trimmed by 4 bases and the J gene end by 4 bases; junction bases not matched to a gene: 5. This chain's CDR3 is CASSYAGTSGRETQYF. The CDR3 DNA follows: TGTGCCAGCAGTTACGCCGGGACTAGCGGGAGAGAGACCCAGTACTTC.

The rearrangement uses TRBV7-3 and TRBJ1-1; D gene unclear. V was cut by 5 bases and J by 1 base, with 8 bases left in between. Germline values: CDR1 SGHTA, CDR2 FQGTGA. The CDR3 length is 13 residues. The CDR3 DNA reads TGTGCCAGCAGCGCCTCGGGGAACACTGAAGCTTTCTTT. Translated: CASSASGNTEAFF.

This clone was seen a few times. This rearrangement joins TRBV18 to TRBJ2-7; TRBD1 matches 9 bases. After removal of 4 bases from V and 1 base from J, the junction contained 8 bases not matched to a gene. Germline V gene lookup returns CDR1 KGHSH and CDR2 LQKENI. This CDR3 is built from 16 residues. The DNA of the CDR3 is TGTGCCAGCTCACTAGACAGGGGGTCCTATTCCTACGAGCAGTACTTC. It yields the protein CASSLDRGSYSYEQYF. Filled out from reference TRBV18 and TRBJ2-7, the complete variable domain reads NAGVMQNPRHLVRRRGQEARLRCSPMKGHSHVYWYRQLPEEGLKFMVYLQKENIIDESGMPKERFSAEFPKEGPSILRIQQVVRGDSAAYFCASSLDRGSYSYEQYFGPGTRLTVT.

This rearrangement joins TRBV5-1 to TRBJ1-6; 7 positions agree with TRBD1. V gave up 1 base and J gave up 7 bases; unmatched junction bases: 8. This CDR3 comprises 16 residues. In germline, CDR1 is SGHRS, CDR2 YFSETQ. CDR3 nucleotide sequence: TGCGCCAGCAGCTTGACTTCGGACAGGCAAAATTCACCCCTCCACTTT. Residues: CASSLTSDRQNSPLHF.